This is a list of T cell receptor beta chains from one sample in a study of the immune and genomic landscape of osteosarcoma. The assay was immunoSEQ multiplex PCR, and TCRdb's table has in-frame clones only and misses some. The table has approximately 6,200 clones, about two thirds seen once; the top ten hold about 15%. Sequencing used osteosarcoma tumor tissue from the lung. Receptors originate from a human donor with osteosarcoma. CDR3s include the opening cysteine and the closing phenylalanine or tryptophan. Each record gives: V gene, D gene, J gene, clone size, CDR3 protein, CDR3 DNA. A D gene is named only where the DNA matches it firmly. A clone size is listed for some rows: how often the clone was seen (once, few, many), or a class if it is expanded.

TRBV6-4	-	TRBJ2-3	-	CASSASQEPTDTQYF	TGTGCCAGCAGCGCATCACAGGAGCCCACAGATACGCAGTATTTT
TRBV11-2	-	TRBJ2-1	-	CASSLTKNEQFF	TGTGCCAGCAGCTTAACAAAAAATGAGCAGTTCTTC
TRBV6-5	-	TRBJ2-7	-	CASSYYSGASYEQYF	TGTGCCAGCAGTTACTATTCAGGGGCTTCCTACGAGCAGTACTTC
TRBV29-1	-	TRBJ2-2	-	CSVDDGHTGELFF	TGCAGCGTTGACGACGGACACACCGGGGAGCTGTTTTTT
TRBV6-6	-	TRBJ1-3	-	CASSVRVDGNTIYF	TGTGCCAGCAGTGTGCGGGTCGATGGAAACACCATATATTTT
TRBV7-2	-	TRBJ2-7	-	CASSFPPAREQYF	TGTGCCAGCAGCTTCCCCCCGGCGAGAGAGCAGTACTTC
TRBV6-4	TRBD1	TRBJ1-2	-	CASSDSTGRYGYTF	TGTGCCAGCAGTGACTCGACAGGGCGCTATGGCTACACCTTC
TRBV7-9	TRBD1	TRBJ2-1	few	CASSLTGGADEQFF	TGTGCCAGCAGCTTAACAGGGGGCGCGGATGAGCAGTTCTTC
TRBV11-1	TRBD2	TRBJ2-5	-	CASSFGLAEETQYF	TGTGCCAGCAGCTTCGGACTAGCGGAAGAGACCCAGTACTTC
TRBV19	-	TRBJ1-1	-	CASSERPNQNTEAFF	TGTGCCAGTAGTGAAAGGCCAAACCAGAACACTGAAGCTTTCTTT
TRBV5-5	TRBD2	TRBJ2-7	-	CASSSWTSGPKEQYF	TGTGCCAGCAGCTCCTGGACTAGCGGGCCAAAAGAGCAGTACTTC
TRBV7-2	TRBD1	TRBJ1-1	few	CASSLATGGGTEAFF	TGTGCCAGCAGCTTAGCGACAGGGGGGGGCACTGAAGCTTTCTTT
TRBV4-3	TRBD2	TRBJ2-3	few	CASSQVLQLAGGFTDTQYF	TGCGCCAGCAGCCAAGTCCTACAGCTAGCGGGAGGGTTCACAGATACGCAGTATTTT
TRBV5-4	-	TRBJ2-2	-	CASSPEMEWGLGGELFF	TGTGCCAGCAGCCCAGAAATGGAATGGGGGCTCGGCGGGGAGCTGTTTTTT